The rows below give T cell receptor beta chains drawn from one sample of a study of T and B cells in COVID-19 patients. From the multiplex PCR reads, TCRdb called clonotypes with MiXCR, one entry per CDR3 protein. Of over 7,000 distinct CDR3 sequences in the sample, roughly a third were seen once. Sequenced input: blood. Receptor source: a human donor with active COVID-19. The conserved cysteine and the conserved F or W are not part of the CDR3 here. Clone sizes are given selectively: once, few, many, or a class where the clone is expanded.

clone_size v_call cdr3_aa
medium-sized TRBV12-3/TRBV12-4 ASSLGTGGPTDTQY
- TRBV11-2 ASSSVSGGRRELF
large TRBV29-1 SVDRTGTGELF
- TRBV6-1 ASSYSTSGQGGEKLF
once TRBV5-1 ASSLSGRRDTQY
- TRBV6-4 ASRQGNTGELF
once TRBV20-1 SARGDTGELF
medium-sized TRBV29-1 SVEAPDRVETDTQY
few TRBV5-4 ASSLDGYNGYT
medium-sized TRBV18 ASSPYTSGYNEQF
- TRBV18 ASSPLSGGGITEAF
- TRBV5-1 ASRSYRGWKETQY
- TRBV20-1 SARPPGVRADTQY
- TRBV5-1 ASSLAQGGSPLH
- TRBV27 ASSGASGATLRDTQY
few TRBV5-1 ASSLDLLSVNEQF
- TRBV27 ASSLAAGVDTQY
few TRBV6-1 ASRRTSRLSSTDTQY
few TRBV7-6 ASSFLAVSSGNTIY
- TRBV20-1 SARSTSTADTQY
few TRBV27 AACPDRGYGYT
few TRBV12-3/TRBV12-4 ASSPGGNPGELF
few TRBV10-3 AISESLAGDSYNEQF
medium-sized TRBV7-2 ASSLALDSGYGYT
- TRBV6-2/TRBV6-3 ASGTSNQPQH
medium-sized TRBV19 ARTTGSYNSPLH
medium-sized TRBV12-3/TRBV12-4 ASRSEVWLETQY
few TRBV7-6 ASSYVAGASGELF
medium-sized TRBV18 ASSPKLAETDTQY
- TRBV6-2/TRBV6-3 ASSHGPYGYT
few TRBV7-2 ASSQTSGGYNEQF
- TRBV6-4 ASSAGTPREAF
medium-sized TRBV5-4 ASSHSVRTSNTGELF
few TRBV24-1 ATSEFSGGTDTQY
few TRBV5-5 ASSFGWTGSNEKLF
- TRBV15 ATSRDLLTFQETQY
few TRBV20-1 SARDRRRLAEKLF
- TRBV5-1 ASSPRGIGSGNTIY